These 5 T cell receptor beta chains came from one sample sequenced in a study of T cell responses to AZD1222 COVID-19 vaccine. Data came from immunoSEQ multiplex PCR; TCRdb stores just in-frame clones and leaves some out. The sample includes some 140,000 clones, 70% to 90% of them seen just once. The material was peripheral blood, obtained on day 0 of MenACWY control vaccination. These receptors were obtained from an adult in good health.

This chain links TRBV27 with TRBJ2-1; 10 nucleotides agree with TRBD1. V dropped 5 bases and J dropped 6; count of bases not matched to a gene: 10. Germline V gives CDR1 MNHEY, CDR2 SMNVEV (reference sequence). The CDR3 runs to 16 residues. The CDR3 region has the DNA TGTGCCAGCAGTACCCTACAGGGACAGGGGCCCAATGAGCAGTTCTTC. Translation: CASSTLQGQGPNEQFF.

The count of this clone is one. The rearrangement uses TRBV21-1 and TRBJ2-3. TRBV21-1 is given as a pseudogene. There are 15 residues in the CDR3. This CDR3 is CASTPMRTHTDTQYF. As DNA, the CDR3 is TGTGCCAGCACCCCAATGAGGACCCACACAGATACGCAGTATTTT.

The chain links TRBV20-1 to TRBJ1-6; a weak D match, TRBD1 (5 bases). The V gene lost 3 bases and the J gene lost 6 bases, with 12 bases spanning the gap. The germline V gene encodes CDR1 DFQATT and CDR2 SNEGSKA (reference sequence). The CDR3 consists of 14 residues. The CDR3 region is CSASESGGNSPLHF. The CDR3 coding sequence is TGCAGTGCTAGTGAATCGGGGGGTAATTCACCCCTCCACTTT.

This clone was counted a single time. V gene TRBV28 combines with J gene TRBJ1-6, with no clear D. CDR3 size: 12 residues. The germline V gene encodes CDR1 MDHEN and CDR2 SYDVKM. Deletions cut 4 bases from V and 11 bases from J, with 9 bases between. In DNA, the CDR3 is TGTGCCAGCAGTTCCGGGCCCACACCCCTCCACTTT. Protein: CASSSGPTPLHF.

The chain carries TRBV6-4 and TRBJ1-2; 9 nucleotides align to TRBD1. Germline loops: CDR1 MRHNA, CDR2 SNTAGT. Unmatched junction bases numbered 5, after V lost 4 bases and J lost 8 bases. This CDR3 has 13 residues. The CDR3 is CASSVDRGTGYTF. The CDR3 coding sequence is TGTGCCAGCAGTGTAGACAGGGGGACAGGCTACACCTTC.